This passage covers 4 T cell receptor beta chains from one sample sequenced in a study of identical twins. TCRdb redid the calling of the 5' RACE reads with MiXCR, one entry per CDR3 protein. The profile shows 200,000 to 250,000 distinct CDR3 sequences, 7.5% of them singletons. The same sample was also studied in work on yellow fever vaccine responses in identical twins.

Sequenced sample: memory (CD45RO+) T cells sorted from blood. These receptors were obtained from a woman aged 18-30 years in good health.

There are many counts of this clonotype. This sequence joins TRBV5-1 and TRBJ2-3; D is undetermined. Per germline, CDR1 SGHRS and CDR2 YFSETQ. The CDR3 consists of 12 residues. V was trimmed by 3 bases and J by 2 bases, leaving 4 bases between them. CDR3 region: CASSYTTDTQYF. DNA for the CDR3: TGCGCCAGCAGCTACACCACAGATACGCAGTATTTT.

This clonotype was counted only a few times. In nucleotides, the CDR3 is TGTGCCAGCAGCCTACCGGCAGGTCCTTCCTACGAGCAGTACTTC. Its translation: CASSLPAGPSYEQYF. The chain uses TRBV5-5 and TRBJ2-7; no definite D call. The germline V and J ends were trimmed by 4 bases and 1 base, with 15 bases remaining between them. The germline gives CDR1 SGHKS, CDR2 YYEKEE (reference sequence). This CDR3 contains 15 residues. The full variable domain, rest sourced from reference TRBV5-5 and TRBJ2-7, is DAGVTQSPTHLIKTRGQQVTLRCSPISGHKSVSWYQQVLGQGPQFIFQYYEKEERGRGNFPDRFSARQFPNYSSELNVNALLLGDSALYLCASSLPAGPSYEQYFGPGTRLTVT.

There are many counts of this clonotype. The chain carries TRBV5-1 and TRBJ2-4; 7 bases line up with TRBD1. V lost 3 bases, J lost 4 bases, and 1 base stayed unmatched. CDR1 SGHRS and CDR2 YFSETQ come from the germline V gene. This CDR3 is built from 13 residues. CDR3 DNA: TGCGCCAGCAGCTCGGGACAGAAAAACATTCAGTACTTC. As protein: CASSSGQKNIQYF. Full variable domain (remainder filled in from reference TRBV5-1 and TRBJ2-4): KAGVTQTPRYLIKTRGQQVTLSCSPISGHRSVSWYQQTPGQGLQFLFEYFSETQRNKGNFPGRFSGRQFSNSRSEMNVSTLELGDSALYLCASSSGQKNIQYFGAGTRLSVL.

The genes are TRBV24-1 and TRBJ2-2; 8 bases map to TRBD1. V gave up 8 bases and J gave up 1 base; unmatched junction bases: 8. CDR1 is KGHDR, CDR2 SFDVKD, per germline. This CDR3 region has 16 residues. CDR3 residues: CATTGPGTGNTGELFF. The CDR3 nucleotides are TGTGCCACCACCGGGCCGGGGACAGGGAACACCGGGGAGCTGTTTTTT.